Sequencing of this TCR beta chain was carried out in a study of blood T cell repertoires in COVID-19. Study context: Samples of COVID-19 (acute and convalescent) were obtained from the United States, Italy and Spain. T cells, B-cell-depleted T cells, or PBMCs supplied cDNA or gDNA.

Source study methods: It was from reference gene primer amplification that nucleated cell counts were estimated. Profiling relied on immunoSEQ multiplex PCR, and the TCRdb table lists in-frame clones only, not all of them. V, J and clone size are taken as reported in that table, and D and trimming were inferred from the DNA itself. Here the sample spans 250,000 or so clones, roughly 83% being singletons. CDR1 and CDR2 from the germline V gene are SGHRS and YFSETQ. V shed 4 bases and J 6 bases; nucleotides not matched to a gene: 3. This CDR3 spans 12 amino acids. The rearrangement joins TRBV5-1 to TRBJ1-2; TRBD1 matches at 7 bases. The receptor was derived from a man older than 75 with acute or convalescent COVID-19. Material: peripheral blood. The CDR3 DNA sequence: TGCGCCAGCAGCCCGACAGGGAATGGCTACACCTTC. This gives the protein CASSPTGNGYTF.